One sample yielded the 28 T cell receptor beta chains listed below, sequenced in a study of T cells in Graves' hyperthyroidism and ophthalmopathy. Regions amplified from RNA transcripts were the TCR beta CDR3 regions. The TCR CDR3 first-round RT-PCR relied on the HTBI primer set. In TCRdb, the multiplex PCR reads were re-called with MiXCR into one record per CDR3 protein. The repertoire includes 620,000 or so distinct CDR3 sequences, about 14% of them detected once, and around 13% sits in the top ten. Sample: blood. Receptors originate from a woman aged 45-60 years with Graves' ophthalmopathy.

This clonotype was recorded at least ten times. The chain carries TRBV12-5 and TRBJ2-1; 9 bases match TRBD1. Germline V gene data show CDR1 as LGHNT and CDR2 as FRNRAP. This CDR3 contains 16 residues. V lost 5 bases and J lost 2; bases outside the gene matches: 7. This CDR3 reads CASGVKGDRAYNEQFF. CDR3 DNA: TGTGCTAGTGGTGTCAAGGGGGACAGGGCCTACAATGAGCAGTTCTTC.

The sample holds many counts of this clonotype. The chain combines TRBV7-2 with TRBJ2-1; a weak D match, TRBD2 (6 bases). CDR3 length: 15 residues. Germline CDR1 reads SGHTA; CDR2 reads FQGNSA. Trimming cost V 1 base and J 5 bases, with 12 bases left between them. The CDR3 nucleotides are TGTGCCAGCAGCTTAGGACTAGGTATGAACAATGAGCAGTTCTTC. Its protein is CASSLGLGMNNEQFF.

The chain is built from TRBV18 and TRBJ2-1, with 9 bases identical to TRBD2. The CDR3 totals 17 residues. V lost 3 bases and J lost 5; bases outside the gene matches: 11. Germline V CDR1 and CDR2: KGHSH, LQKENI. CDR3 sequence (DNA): TGTGCCAGCTCACCCTACCCAGCTAGCGGGATAAACAATGAGCAGTTCTTC. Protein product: CASSPYPASGINNEQFF.

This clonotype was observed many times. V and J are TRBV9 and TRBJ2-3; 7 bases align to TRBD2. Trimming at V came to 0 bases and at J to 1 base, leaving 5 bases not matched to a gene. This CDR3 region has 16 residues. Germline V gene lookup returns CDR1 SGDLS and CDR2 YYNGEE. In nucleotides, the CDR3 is TGTGCCAGCAGCGTAGAGGCGGGAGTAGGCACAGATACGCAGTATTTT. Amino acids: CASSVEAGVGTDTQYF.

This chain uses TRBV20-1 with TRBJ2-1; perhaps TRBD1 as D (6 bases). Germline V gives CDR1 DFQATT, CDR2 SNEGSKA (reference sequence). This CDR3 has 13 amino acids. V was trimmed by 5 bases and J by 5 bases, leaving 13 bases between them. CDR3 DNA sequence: TGCAGTGCTGGAGGCAGGGGCAACAATGAGCAGTTCTTC. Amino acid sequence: CSAGGRGNNEQFF.

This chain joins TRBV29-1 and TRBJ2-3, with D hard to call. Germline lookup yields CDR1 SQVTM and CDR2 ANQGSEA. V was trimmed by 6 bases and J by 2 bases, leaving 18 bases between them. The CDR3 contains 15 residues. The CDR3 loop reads CSVSSARRPTDTQYF. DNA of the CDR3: TGCAGCGTGTCCTCGGCCCGGCGGCCCACAGATACGCAGTATTTT.

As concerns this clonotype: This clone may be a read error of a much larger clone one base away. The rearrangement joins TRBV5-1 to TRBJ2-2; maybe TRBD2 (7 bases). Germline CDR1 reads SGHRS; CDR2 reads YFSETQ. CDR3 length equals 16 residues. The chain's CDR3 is CASSPVAGVDAGELFF. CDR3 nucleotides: TGCGCCAGCAGCCCCGTAGCGGGTGTCGACGCAGGGGAACTGTTTTTT.

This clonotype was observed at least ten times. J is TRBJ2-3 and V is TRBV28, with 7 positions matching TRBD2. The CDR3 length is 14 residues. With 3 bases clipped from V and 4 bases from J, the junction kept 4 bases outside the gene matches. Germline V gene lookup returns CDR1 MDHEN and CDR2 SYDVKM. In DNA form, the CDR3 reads TGTGCCAGCAGTTTCCGGGGGGTGTCAGATACGCAGTATTTT. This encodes CASSFRGVSDTQYF.

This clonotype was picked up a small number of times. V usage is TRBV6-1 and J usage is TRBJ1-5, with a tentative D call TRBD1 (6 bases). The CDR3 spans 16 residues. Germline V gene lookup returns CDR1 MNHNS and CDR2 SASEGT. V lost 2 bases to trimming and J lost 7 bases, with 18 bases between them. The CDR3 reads CASSELTVDSLQPQHF. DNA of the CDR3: TGTGCCAGCAGTGAATTAACGGTGGACAGTCTGCAGCCCCAGCATTTT.

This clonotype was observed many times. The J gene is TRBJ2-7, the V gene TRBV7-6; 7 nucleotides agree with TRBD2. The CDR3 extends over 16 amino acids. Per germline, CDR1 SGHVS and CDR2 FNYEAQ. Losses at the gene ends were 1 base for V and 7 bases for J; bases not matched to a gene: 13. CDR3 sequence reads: CASSLDPSGTSREQYF. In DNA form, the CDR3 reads TGTGCCAGCAGCTTAGATCCTAGCGGAACCTCGCGGGAGCAGTACTTC.

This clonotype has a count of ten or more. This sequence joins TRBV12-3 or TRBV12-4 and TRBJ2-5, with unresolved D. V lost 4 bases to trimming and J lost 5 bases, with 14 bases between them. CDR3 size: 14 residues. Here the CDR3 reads CASSSRAIRETQYF. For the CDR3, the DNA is TGTGCCAGCAGTTCCCGGGCTATAAGGGAGACCCAGTACTTC.

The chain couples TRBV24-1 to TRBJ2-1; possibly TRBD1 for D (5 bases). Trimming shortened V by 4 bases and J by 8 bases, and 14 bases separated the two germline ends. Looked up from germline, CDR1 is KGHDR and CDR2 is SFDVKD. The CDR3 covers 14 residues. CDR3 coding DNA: TGTGCCACCAGTGAGGGGCTCCCTCACGATGAGCAGTTCTTC. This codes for CATSEGLPHDEQFF.

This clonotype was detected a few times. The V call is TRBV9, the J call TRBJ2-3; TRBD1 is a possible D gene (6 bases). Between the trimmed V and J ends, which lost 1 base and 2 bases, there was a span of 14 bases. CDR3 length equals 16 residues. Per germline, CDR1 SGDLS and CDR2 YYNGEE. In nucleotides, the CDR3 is TGTGCCAGCAGCGTAAGTCCGGACAGTTACACAGATACGCAGTATTTT. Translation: CASSVSPDSYTDTQYF.

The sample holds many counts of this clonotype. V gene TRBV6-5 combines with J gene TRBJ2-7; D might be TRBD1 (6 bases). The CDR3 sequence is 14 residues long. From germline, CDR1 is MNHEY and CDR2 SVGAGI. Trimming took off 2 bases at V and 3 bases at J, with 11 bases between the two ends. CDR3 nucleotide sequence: TGTGCCAGCAGTTACGGAACAGGGTTCTACGAGCAGTACTTC. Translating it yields CASSYGTGFYEQYF.

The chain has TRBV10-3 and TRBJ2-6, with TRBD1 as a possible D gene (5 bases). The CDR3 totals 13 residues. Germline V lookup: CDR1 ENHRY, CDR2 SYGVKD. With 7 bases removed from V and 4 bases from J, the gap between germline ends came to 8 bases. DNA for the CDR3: TGTGCCATCACAGGGTCCGGGGCCAACGTCCTGACTTTC. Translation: CAITGSGANVLTF.

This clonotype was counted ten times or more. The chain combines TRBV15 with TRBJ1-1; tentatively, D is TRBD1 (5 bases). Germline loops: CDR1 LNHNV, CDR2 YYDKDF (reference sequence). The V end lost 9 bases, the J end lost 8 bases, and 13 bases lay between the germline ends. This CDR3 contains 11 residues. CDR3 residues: CATRQSQEAFF. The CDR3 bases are TGTGCCACGAGACAGTCGCAAGAAGCTTTCTTT.

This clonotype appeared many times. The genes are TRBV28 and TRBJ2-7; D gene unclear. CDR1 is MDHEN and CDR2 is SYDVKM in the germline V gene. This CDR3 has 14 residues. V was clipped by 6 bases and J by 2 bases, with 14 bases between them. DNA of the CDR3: TGTGCCAGCAGCCTATCCGGGTTCCCCTACGAGCAGTACTTC. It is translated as CASSLSGFPYEQYF.

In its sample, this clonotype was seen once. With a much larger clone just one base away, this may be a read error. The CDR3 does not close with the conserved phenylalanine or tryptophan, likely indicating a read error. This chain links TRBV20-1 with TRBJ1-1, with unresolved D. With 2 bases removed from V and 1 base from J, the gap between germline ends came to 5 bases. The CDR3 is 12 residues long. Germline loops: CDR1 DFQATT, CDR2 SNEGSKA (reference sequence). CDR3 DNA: TGCAGTGCTAGATCAAAGAACACTGAAGCTTTCTCT. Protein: CSARSKNTEAFS.

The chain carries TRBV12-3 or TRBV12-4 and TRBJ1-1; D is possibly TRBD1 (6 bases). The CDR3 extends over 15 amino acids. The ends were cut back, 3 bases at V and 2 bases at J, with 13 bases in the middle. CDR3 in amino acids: CASSFFTGLNTEAFF. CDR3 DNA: TGTGCCAGCAGTTTTTTTACAGGGTTAAACACTGAAGCTTTCTTT.

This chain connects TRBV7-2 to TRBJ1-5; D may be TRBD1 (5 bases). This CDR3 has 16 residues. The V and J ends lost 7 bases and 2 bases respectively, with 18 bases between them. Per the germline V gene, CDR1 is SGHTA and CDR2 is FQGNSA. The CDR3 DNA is TGTGCCAGCAACCTGCGGGGAGGGGAGGGCAATCAGCCCCAGCATTTT. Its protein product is CASNLRGGEGNQPQHF.

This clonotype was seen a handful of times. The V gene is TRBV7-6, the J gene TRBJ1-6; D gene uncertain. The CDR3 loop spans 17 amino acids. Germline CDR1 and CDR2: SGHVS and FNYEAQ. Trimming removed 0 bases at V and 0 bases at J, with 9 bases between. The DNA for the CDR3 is TGTGCCAGCAGCTTAGCTACCCCCAACTCCTATAATTCACCCCTCCACTTT. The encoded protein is CASSLATPNSYNSPLHF.

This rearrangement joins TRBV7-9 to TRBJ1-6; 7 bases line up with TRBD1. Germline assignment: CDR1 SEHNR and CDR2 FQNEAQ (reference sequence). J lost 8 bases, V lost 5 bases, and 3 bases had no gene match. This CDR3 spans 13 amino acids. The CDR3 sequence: CASSTTGDSPLHF. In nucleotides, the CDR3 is TGTGCCAGCAGCACTACAGGGGATTCACCCCTCCACTTT.

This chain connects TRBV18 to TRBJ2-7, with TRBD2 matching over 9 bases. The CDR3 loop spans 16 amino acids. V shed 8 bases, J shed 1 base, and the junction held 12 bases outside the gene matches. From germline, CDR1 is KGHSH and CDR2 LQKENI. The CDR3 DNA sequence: TGTGCCAGCAGTTACTCGCGGCGGGAGGGTTCCTACGAGCAGTACTTC. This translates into CASSYSRREGSYEQYF.

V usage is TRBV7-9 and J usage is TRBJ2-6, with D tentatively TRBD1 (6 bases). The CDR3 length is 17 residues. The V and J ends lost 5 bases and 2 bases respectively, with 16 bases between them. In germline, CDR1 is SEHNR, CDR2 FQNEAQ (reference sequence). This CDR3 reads CASSQGSGVAGANVLTF. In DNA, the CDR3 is TGTGCCAGCAGCCAAGGATCAGGGGTGGCTGGGGCCAACGTCCTGACTTTC.

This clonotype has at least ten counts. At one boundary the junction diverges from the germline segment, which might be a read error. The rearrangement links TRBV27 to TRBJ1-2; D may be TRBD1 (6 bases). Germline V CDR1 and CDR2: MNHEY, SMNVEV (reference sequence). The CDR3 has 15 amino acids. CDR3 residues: CASSLTPTGNFGYTF. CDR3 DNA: TGTGCCAGCAGTTTAACCCCGACAGGTAACTTTGGCTACACCTTC.

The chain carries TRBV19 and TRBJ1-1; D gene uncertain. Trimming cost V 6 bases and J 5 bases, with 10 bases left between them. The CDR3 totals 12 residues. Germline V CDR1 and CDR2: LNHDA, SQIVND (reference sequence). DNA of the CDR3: TGTGCCAGTAGACGGGAGGTAACTGAAGCTTTCTTT. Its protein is CASRREVTEAFF.

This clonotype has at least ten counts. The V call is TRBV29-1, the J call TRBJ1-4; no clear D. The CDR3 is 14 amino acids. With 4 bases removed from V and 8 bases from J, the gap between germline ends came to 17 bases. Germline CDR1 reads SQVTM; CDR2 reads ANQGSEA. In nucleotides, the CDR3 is TGCAGCGTTGCCCGAGGGAACGCGGACGAAAAACTGTTTTTT. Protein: CSVARGNADEKLFF.

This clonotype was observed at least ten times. The CDR3 coding sequence is TGTGCCAGCAGTGAAGCGAGGGCTAGCGGGAGGGCTTCGCAGTACTTC. Translation gives CASSEARASGRASQYF. The chain uses TRBV2 and TRBJ2-7, with 12 bases lining up with TRBD2. With V trimmed by 0 bases and J by 9 bases, 9 bases remained unmatched. Germline CDR1 and CDR2: SNHLY and FYNNEI. The CDR3 length is 16 residues.